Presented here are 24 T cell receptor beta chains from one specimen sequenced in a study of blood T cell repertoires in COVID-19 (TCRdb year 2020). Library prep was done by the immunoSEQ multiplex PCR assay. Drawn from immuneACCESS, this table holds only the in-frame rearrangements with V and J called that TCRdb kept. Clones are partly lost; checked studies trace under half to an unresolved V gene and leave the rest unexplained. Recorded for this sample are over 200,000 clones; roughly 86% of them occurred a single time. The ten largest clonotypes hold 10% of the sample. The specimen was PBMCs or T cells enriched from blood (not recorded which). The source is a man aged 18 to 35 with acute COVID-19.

The CDR3 nucleotides read TGTGCCAGCAGCGTAGAGGCGGCCCAAGAGACCCAGTACTTC. Residues: CASSVEAAQETQYF. The chain employs TRBV9 and TRBJ2-5; D gene ambiguous. Germline assignment: CDR1 SGDLS and CDR2 YYNGEE. This CDR3 has 14 residues. Trimming removed 0 bases at V and 1 base at J, with 7 bases between. The complete variable domain, with remaining parts taken from reference TRBV9 and TRBJ2-5, reads DSGVTQTPKHLITATGQRVTLRCSPRSGDLSVYWYQQSLDQGLQFLIQYYNGEERAKGNILERFSAQQFPDLHSELNLSSLELGDSALYFCASSVEAAQETQYFGPGTRLLVL.

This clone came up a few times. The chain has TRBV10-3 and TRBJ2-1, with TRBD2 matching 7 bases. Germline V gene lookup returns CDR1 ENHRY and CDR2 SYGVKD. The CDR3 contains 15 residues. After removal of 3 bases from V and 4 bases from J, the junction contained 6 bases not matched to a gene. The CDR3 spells CAISEGGSKYNEQFF. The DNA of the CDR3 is TGTGCCATCAGTGAAGGCGGGAGTAAGTACAATGAGCAGTTCTTC.

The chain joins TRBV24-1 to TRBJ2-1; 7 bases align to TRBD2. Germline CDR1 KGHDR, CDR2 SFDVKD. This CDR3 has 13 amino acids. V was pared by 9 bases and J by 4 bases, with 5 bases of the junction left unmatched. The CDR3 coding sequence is TGTGCCACCTCAAGCGGGGTATACAATGAGCAGTTCTTC. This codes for CATSSGVYNEQFF.

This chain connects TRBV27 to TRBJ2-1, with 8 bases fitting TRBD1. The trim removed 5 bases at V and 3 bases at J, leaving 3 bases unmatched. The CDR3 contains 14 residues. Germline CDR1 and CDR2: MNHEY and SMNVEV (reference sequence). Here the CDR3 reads CASSQGAGYNEQFF. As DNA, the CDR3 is TGTGCCAGCAGTCAGGGGGCTGGCTACAATGAGCAGTTCTTC.

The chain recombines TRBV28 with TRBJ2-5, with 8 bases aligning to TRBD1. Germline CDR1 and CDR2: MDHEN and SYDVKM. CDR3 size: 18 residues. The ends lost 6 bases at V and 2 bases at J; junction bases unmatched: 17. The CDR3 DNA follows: TGTGCCAGCAGCATGAATTTACCGGGACAGGTTAGACAAGAGACCCAGTACTTC. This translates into CASSMNLPGQVRQETQYF.

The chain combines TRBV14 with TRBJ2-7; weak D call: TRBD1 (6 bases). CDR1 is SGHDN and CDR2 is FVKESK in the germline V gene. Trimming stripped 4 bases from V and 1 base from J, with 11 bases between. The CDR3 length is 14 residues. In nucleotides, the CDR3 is TGTGCCAGCAGCCGGGAGACAGGTTCCTACGAGCAGTACTTC. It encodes CASSRETGSYEQYF.

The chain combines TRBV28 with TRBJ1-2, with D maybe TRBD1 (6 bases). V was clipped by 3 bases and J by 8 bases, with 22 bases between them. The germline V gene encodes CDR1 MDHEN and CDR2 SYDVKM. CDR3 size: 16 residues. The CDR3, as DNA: TGTGCCAGCAGTTTCATAGACGGACAGCCTAAGGGAGGCTACACCTTC. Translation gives CASSFIDGQPKGGYTF.

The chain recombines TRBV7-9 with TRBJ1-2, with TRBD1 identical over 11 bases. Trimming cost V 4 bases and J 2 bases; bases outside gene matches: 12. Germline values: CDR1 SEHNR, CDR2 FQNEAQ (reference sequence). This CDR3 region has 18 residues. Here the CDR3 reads CASSWGLSGTGGNYGYTF. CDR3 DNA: TGTGCCAGCAGCTGGGGACTCTCCGGGACAGGGGGGAACTATGGCTACACCTTC. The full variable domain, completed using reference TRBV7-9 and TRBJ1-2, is DTGVSQNPRHKITKRGQNVTFRCDPISEHNRLYWYRQTLGQGPEFLTYFQNEAQLEKSRLLSDRFSAERPKGSFSTLEIQRTEQGDSAMYLCASSWGLSGTGGNYGYTFGSGTRLTVV.

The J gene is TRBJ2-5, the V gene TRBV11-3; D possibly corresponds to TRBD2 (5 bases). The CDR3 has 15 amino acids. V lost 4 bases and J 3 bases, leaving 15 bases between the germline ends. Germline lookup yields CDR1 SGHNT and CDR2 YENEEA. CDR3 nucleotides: TGTGCCAGCAGCTCCCTTGGGAGCCCTAAAGAGACCCAGTACTTC. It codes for CASSSLGSPKETQYF.

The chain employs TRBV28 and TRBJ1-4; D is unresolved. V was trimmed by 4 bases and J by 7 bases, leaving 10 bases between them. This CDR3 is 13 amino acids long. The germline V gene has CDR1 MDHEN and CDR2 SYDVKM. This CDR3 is CASSSTTPEKLFF. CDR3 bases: TGTGCCAGCAGTTCCACTACCCCTGAAAAACTGTTTTTT.

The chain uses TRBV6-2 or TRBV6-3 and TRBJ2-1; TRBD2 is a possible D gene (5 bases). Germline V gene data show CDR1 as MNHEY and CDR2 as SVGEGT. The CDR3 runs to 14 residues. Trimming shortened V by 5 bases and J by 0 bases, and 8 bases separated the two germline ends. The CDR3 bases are TGTGCCAGCAGTCGCGCGGGCTCCTACAATGAGCAGTTCTTC. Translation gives CASSRAGSYNEQFF.

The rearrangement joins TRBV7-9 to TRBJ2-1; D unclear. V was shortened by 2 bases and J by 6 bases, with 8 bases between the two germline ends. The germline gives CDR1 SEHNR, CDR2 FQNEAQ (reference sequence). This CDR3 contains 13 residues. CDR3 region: CASSLNYPNEQFF. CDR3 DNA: TGTGCCAGCAGCTTAAACTATCCCAATGAGCAGTTCTTC.

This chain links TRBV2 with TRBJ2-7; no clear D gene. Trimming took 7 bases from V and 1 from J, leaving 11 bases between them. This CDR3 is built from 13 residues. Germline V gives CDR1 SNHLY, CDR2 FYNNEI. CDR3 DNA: TGTGCCAGCACTCCGAGGTGGTCCTACGAGCAGTACTTC. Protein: CASTPRWSYEQYF.

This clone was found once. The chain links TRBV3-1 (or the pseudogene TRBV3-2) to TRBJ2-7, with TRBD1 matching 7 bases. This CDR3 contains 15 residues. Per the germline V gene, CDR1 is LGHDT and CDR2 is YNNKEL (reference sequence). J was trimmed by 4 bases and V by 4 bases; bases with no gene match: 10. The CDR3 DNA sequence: TGTGCCAGCAGCCCGGGACAGAGAGACGTATACGAGCAGTACTTC. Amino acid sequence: CASSPGQRDVYEQYF.

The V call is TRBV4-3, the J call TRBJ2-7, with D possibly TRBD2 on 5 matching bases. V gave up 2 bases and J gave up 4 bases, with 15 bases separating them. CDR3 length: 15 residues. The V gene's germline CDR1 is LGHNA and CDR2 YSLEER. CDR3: CASSQRGEGVYEQYF. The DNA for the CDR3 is TGCGCCAGCAGCCAACGGGGAGAGGGCGTTTACGAGCAGTACTTC.

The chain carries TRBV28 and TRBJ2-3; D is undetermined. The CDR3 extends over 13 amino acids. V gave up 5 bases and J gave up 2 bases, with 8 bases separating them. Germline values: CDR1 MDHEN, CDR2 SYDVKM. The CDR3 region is CASSPLDTDTQYF. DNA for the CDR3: TGTGCCAGCAGTCCCCTAGACACAGATACGCAGTATTTT.

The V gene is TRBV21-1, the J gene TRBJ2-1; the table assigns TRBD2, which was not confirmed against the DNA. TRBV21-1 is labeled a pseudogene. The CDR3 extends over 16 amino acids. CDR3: CASSKGTSRTYNEQFF. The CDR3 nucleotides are TGTGCCAGCAGCAAAGGTACTAGCAGAACCTACAATGAGCAGTTCTTC.

For the CDR3, the DNA is TGCAGCGTCCGGGACAGAGATTTCAATCAGCCCCAGCATTTT. Protein: CSVRDRDFNQPQHF. The chain carries TRBV29-1 and TRBJ1-5; 7 bases align to TRBD1. The CDR3 totals 14 residues. Germline-derived CDR1 and CDR2 are SQVTM and ANQGSEA. The V and J ends lost 6 bases and 3 bases, in that order; junction bases with no gene match: 8.

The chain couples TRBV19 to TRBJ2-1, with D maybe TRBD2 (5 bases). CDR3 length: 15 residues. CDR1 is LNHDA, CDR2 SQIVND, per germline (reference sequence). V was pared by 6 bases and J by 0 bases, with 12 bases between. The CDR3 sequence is CASRNGESSYNEQFF. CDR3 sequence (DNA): TGTGCCAGTAGGAACGGGGAGAGCTCCTACAATGAGCAGTTCTTC.

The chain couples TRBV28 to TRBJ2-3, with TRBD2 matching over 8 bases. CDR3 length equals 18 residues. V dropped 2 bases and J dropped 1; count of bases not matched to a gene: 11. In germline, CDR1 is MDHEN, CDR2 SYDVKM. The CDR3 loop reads CASSLGSTSGPGTDTQYF. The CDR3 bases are TGTGCCAGCAGTTTAGGAAGTACTAGCGGACCGGGCACAGATACGCAGTATTTT.

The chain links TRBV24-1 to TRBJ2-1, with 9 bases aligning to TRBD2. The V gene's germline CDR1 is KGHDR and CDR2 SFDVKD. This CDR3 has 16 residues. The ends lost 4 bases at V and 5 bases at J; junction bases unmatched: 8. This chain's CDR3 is CATSDPTSGLDNEQFF. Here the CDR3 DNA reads TGTGCCACCAGTGACCCGACTAGCGGCCTCGACAATGAGCAGTTCTTC.

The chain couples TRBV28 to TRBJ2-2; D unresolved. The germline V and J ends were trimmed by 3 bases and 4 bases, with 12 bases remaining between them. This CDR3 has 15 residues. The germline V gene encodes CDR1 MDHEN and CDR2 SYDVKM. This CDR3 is CASSFEPLFTGELFF. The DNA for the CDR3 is TGTGCCAGCAGTTTCGAGCCCCTTTTCACCGGGGAGCTGTTTTTT.

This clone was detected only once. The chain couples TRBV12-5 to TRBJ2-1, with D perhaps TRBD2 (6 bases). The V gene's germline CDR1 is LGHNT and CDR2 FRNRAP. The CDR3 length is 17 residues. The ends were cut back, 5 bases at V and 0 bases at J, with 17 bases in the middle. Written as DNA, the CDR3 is TGTGCTAGTGGTAGCTCTAGCGCAAAGAGCTCCTACAATGAGCAGTTCTTC. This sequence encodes CASGSSSAKSSYNEQFF.

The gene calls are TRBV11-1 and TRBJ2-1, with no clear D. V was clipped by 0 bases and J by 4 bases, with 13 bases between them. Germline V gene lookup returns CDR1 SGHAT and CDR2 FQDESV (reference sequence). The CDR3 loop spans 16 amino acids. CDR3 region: CASSLAGSSPYNEQFF. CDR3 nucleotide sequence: TGTGCCAGCAGCTTAGCGGGCAGCAGCCCTTACAATGAGCAGTTCTTC.